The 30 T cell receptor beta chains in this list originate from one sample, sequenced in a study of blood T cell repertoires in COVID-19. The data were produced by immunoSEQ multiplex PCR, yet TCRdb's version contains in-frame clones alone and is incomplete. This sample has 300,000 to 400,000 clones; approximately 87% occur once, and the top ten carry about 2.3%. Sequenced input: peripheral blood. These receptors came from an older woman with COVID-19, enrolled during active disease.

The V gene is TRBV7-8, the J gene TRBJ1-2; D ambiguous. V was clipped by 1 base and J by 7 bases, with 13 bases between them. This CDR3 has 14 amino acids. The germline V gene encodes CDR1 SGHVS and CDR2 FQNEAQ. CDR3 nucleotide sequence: TGTGCCAGCAGCTTAGAGCAGCGAACGGGTGGCTACACCTTC. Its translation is CASSLEQRTGGYTF.

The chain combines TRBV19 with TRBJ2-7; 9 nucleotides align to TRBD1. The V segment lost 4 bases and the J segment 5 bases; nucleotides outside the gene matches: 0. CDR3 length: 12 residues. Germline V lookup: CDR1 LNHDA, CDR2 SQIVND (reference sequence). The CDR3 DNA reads TGTGCCAGTAGTAACAGGGGGCACGAGCAGTACTTC. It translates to CASSNRGHEQYF.

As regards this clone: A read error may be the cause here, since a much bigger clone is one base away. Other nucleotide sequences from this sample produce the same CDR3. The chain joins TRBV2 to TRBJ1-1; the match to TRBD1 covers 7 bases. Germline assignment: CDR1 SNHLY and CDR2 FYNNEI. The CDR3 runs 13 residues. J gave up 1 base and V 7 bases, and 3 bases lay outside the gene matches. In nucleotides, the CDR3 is TGTGCCAGCAACAGACAGGGGAACACTGAAGCTTTCTTT. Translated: CASNRQGNTEAFF.

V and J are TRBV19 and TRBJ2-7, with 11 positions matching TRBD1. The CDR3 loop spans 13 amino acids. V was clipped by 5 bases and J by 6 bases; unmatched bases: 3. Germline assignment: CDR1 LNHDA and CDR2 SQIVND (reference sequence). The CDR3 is CASSVGTGGEQYF. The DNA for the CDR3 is TGTGCCAGTAGTGTCGGGACAGGGGGCGAGCAGTACTTC.

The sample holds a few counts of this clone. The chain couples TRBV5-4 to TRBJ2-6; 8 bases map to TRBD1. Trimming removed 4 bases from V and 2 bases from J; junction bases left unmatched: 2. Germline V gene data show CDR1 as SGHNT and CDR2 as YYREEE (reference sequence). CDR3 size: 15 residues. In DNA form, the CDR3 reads TGTGCCAGCAGCACGGACAGGGCTGGGGCCAACGTCCTGACTTTC. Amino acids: CASSTDRAGANVLTF.

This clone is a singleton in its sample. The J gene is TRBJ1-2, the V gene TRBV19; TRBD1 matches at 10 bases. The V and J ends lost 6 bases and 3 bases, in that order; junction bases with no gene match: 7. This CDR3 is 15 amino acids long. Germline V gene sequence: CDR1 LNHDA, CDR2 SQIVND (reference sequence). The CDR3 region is CASSKGQGYDYGYTF. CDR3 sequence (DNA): TGTGCCAGTAGCAAGGGACAGGGGTACGACTATGGCTACACCTTC.

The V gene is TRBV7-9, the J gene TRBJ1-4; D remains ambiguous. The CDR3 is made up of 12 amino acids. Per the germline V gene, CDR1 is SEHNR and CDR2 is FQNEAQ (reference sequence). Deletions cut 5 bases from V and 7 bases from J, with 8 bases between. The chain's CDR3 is CASSADSEKLFF. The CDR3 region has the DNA TGTGCCAGCAGCGCCGATAGTGAAAAACTGTTTTTT.

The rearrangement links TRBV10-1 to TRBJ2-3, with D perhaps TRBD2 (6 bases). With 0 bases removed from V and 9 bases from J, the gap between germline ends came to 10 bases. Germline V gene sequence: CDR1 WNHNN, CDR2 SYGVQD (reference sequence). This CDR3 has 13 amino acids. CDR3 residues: CASSESGGETQYF. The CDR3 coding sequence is TGCGCCAGCAGTGAGTCCGGCGGGGAAACGCAGTATTTT.

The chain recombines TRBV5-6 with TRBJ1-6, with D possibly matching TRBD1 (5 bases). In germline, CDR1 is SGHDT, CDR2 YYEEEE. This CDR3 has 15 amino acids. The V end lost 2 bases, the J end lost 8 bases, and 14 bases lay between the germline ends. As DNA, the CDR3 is TGTGCCAGCAGCTTACCGACAGCAACCGATTCACCCCTCCACTTT. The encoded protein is CASSLPTATDSPLHF.

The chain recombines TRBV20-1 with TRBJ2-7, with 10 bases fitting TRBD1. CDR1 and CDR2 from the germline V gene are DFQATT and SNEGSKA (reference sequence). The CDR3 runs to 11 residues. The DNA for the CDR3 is TGCGGGGGACAGGGGCCCCTCGAGCAGTACTTC. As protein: CGGQGPLEQYF.

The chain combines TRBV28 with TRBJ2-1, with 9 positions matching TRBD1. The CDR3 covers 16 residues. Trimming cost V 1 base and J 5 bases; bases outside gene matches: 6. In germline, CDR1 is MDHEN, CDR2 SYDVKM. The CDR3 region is CASSLFGQGRNNEQFF. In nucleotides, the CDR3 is TGTGCCAGCAGTTTATTCGGACAGGGGAGAAACAATGAGCAGTTCTTC.

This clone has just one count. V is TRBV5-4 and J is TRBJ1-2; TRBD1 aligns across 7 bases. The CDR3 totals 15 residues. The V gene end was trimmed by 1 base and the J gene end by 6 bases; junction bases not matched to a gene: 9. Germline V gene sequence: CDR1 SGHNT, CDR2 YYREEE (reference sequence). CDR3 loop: CASSLWQGGRDGYTF. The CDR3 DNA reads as TGTGCCAGCAGCTTGTGGCAGGGGGGTCGGGATGGCTACACCTTC.

The CDR3 loop is CASSLDGTSRDTQYF. In DNA, the CDR3 is TGTGCCAGCAGCCTAGATGGGACTAGCCGGGATACGCAGTATTTT. The V gene is TRBV3-1 (or the pseudogene TRBV3-2), the J gene TRBJ2-3; 9 bases line up with TRBD2. Germline CDR1 and CDR2: LGHDT and YNNKEL (reference sequence). With V trimmed by 4 bases and J by 6 bases, 8 bases remained unmatched. The CDR3 is 15 amino acids.

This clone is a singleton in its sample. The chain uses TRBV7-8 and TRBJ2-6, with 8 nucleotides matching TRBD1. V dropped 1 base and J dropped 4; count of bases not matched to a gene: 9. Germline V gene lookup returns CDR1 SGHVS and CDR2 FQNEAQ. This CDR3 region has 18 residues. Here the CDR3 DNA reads TGTGCCAGCAGCTTAGTTCTCCAGGGGGCTAAGGGGGCCAACGTCCTGACTTTC. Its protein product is CASSLVLQGAKGANVLTF.

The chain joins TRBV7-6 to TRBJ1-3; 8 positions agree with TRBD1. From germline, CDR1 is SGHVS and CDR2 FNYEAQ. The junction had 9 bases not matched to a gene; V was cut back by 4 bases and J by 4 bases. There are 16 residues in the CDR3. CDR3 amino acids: CASSYGQGTAGNTIYF. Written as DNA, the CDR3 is TGTGCCAGCAGCTATGGACAGGGTACGGCGGGAAACACCATATATTTT.

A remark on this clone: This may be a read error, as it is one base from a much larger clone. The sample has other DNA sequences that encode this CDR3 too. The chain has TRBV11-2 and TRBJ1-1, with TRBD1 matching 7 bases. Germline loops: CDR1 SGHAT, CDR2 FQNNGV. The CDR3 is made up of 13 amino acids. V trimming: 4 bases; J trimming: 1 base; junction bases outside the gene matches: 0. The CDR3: CASSWTGNTEAFF. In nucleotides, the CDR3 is TGTGCCAGCAGCTGGACAGGGAACACTGAAGCTTTCTTT.

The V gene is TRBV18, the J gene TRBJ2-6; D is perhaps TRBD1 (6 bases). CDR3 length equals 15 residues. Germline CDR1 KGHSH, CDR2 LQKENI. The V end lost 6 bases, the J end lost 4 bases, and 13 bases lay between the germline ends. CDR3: CASSSPGVGANVLTF. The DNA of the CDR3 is TGTGCCAGCTCGTCCCCAGGGGTCGGGGCCAACGTCCTGACTTTC.

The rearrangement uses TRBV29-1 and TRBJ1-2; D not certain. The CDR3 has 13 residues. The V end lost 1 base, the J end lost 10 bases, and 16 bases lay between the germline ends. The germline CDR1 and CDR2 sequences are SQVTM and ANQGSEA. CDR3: CSVEAHAELVYTF. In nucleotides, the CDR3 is TGCAGCGTTGAAGCCCATGCTGAATTAGTCTACACCTTC.

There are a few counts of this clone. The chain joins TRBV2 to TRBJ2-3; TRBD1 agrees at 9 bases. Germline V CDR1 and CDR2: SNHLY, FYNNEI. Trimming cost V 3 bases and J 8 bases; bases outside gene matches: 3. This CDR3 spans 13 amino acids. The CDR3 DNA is TGTGCCAGCAGTGAGGGACAGGGCGGTACGCAGTATTTT. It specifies CASSEGQGGTQYF.

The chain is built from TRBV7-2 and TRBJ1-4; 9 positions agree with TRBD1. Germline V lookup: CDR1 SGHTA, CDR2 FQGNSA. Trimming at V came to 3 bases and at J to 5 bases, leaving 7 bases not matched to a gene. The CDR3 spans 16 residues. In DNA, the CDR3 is TGTGCCAGCAGCTTTCGAACCGGGACAGGGAATGAAAAACTGTTTTTT. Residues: CASSFRTGTGNEKLFF.

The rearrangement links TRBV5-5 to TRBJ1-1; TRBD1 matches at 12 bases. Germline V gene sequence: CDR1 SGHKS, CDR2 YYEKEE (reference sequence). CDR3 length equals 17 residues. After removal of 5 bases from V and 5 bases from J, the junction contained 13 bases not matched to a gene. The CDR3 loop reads CASSSAGTGGGGTEAFF. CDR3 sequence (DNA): TGTGCCAGCAGTTCTGCAGGGACAGGGGGCGGAGGGACTGAAGCTTTCTTT.

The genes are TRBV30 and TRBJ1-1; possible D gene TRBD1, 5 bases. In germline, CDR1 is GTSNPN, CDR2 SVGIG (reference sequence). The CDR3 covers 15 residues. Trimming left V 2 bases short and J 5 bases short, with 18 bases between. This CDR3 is CAWSWAGLRGTEAFF. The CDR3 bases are TGTGCCTGGAGTTGGGCGGGACTCCGTGGGACTGAAGCTTTCTTT.

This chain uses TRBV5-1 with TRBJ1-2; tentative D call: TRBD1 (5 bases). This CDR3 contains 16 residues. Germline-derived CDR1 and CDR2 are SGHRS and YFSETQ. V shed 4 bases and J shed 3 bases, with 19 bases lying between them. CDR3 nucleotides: TGCGCCAGCAGCGTTGGATCCTCGACAGTGGACTATGGCTACACCTTC. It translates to CASSVGSSTVDYGYTF.

CDR3 nucleotide sequence: TGTGCCAGCAGTTTATCCGCCACAGGGTCTGGCTACACCTTC. This encodes CASSLSATGSGYTF. The chain recombines TRBV27 with TRBJ1-2; D is perhaps TRBD1 (6 bases). Germline-derived CDR1 and CDR2 are MNHEY and SMNVEV (reference sequence). Trimming shortened V by 0 bases and J by 7 bases, and 12 bases separated the two germline ends. This CDR3 spans 14 amino acids.

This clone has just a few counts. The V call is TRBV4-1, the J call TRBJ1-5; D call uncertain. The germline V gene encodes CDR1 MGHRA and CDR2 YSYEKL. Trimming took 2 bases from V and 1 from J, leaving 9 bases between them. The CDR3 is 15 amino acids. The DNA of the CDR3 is TGCGCCAGCAGCCAAAGCGGGATAAGCAATCAGCCCCAGCATTTT. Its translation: CASSQSGISNQPQHF.

Here the CDR3 DNA reads TGTGCCAGCAGCCCTACCACTAGCGGGGGTCTGCAGTACTTC. This sequence encodes CASSPTTSGGLQYF. The chain couples TRBV3-1 (or the pseudogene TRBV3-2) to TRBJ2-7, with 11 bases identical to TRBD2. The CDR3 covers 14 residues. The V segment lost 4 bases and the J segment 9 bases; nucleotides outside the gene matches: 8. The germline gives CDR1 LGHDT, CDR2 YNNKEL (reference sequence).

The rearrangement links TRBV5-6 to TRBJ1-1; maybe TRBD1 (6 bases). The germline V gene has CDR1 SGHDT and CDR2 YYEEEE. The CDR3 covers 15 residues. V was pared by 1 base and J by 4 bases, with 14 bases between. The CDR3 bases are TGTGCCAGCAGCTTGCCTCAGGGGAGAGGCACTGAAGCTTTCTTT. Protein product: CASSLPQGRGTEAFF.

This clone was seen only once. For the CDR3, the DNA is TGTGCCTGGAGTGTACAGGGAGGGTATCAGCCCCAGCATTTT. Its protein is CAWSVQGGYQPQHF. V is TRBV30 and J is TRBJ1-5; possible D gene TRBD1, 6 bases. The V gene lost 0 bases and the J gene lost 5 bases, with 11 bases spanning the gap. CDR1 is GTSNPN, CDR2 SVGIG, per germline (reference sequence). This CDR3 contains 14 residues. Together with reference TRBV30 and TRBJ1-5, the CDR3 gives the full variable domain: SQTIHQWPATLVQPVGSPLSLECTVEGTSNPNLYWYRQAAGRGLQLLFYSVGIGQISSEVPQNLSASRPQDRQFILSSKKLLLSDSGFYLCAWSVQGGYQPQHFGDGTRLSIL.

The chain's CDR3 is CASSLTGIHHEQYF. DNA of the CDR3: TGTGCCAGCAGCTTGACAGGGATTCACCACGAGCAGTACTTC. The chain employs TRBV5-6 and TRBJ2-7; TRBD1 might be the D (6 bases). Per the germline V gene, CDR1 is SGHDT and CDR2 is YYEEEE. This CDR3 contains 14 residues. V lost 1 base and J 5 bases, leaving 13 bases between the germline ends.

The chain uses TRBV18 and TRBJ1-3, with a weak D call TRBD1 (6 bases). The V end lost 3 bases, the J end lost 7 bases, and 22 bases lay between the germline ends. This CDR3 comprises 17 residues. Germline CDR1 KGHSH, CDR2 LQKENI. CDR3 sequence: CASSPTTLDSIGNTIYF. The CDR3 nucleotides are TGTGCCAGCTCACCTACCACGTTGGACAGCATCGGTAACACCATATATTTT.